This entry describes one T cell receptor beta chain. Its target is not known. This may come from a read error, since a much larger clone is one base off. The data belong to a study of T cells in Graves' hyperthyroidism and ophthalmopathy. The source material, RNA transcripts, was used to amplify TCR beta CDR3 regions. HTBI primers were the set used in a first-round RT-PCR of the TCR CDR3. TCRdb called the multiplex PCR reads again in MiXCR, with one record for every CDR3 protein. Of almost 500,000 distinct CDR3 sequences listed, about 22% are singletons. Study-level findings and limits: In the blood, most expanded thyroid clonotypes above 0.001 appeared as well.

Material: blood. The sequence derives from an older woman with Graves' ophthalmopathy.

The CDR3 sequence: CASSFQGQVRGYTF. CDR3 DNA sequence: TGTGCCAGCAGCTTTCAAGGACAGGTACGGGGCTACACCTTC. The chain couples TRBV7-8 to TRBJ1-2, with 7 bases fitting TRBD1. Germline CDR1 and CDR2: SGHVS and FQNEAQ. V lost 3 bases, J lost 8 bases, and 9 bases stayed unmatched. There are 14 residues in the CDR3.